The 7 T cell receptor beta chains below were found in one sample sequenced in a study of T cells after yellow fever vaccination. MiXCR, run by TCRdb on the 5' RACE reads, gives a single entry per CDR3 protein. The sample includes approximately 610,000 distinct CDR3 sequences, about a sixth of them seen just once. This sample comprised PBMCs, obtained 4 to 6 days after the first yellow fever vaccination. These receptors came from a man aged 18 to 35 who received the YFV17D yellow fever vaccine.

V and J are TRBV5-1 and TRBJ1-5; D uncertain. The CDR3 spans 14 residues. V was shortened by 1 base and J by 5 bases, with 10 bases between the two germline ends. Germline V gene sequence: CDR1 SGHRS, CDR2 YFSETQ. In nucleotides, the CDR3 is TGCGCCAGCAGCTTGAGTTTCGGGTATCAGCCCCAGCATTTT. This encodes CASSLSFGYQPQHF.

Only a few counts were recorded for this clonotype. The chain is built from TRBV11-1 and TRBJ2-7, with TRBD1 matching 8 bases. The CDR3 covers 16 residues. V lost 5 bases and J lost 3; bases outside the gene matches: 12. Germline CDR1 reads SGHAT; CDR2 reads FQDESV (reference sequence). CDR3 bases: TGTGCCAGCAGCCCCGTCCGACAGGGGATAAACTACGAGCAGTACGTC. The encoded protein is CASSPVRQGINYEQYV.

There are a few counts of this clonotype. The gene calls are TRBV30 and TRBJ1-5; D unresolved. Trimming left V 0 bases short and J 0 bases short, with 18 bases between. CDR1 is GTSNPN, CDR2 SVGIG, per germline (reference sequence). The CDR3 sequence is 18 residues long. Written as DNA, the CDR3 is TGTGCCTGGAGTGTGGAGCGAGCGCGAAAGCCTAGCAATCAGCCCCAGCATTTT. It encodes CAWSVERARKPSNQPQHF.

V gene TRBV20-1 combines with J gene TRBJ2-7, with 9 bases lining up with TRBD2. The CDR3 contains 14 residues. V was pared by 6 bases and J by 5 bases, with 11 bases of the junction left unmatched. Germline values: CDR1 DFQATT, CDR2 SNEGSKA (reference sequence). The CDR3 DNA follows: TGCAGTGCCAAAGCGGGGGGAGGGGCCCACGAGCAGTACGTC. It translates to CSAKAGGGAHEQYV.

This sequence joins TRBV5-1 and TRBJ2-1; the match to TRBD2 covers 11 bases. Looked up from germline, CDR1 is SGHRS and CDR2 is YFSETQ. J was trimmed by 4 bases and V by 1 base; bases with no gene match: 4. The CDR3 is made up of 16 amino acids. The CDR3 sequence is CASSLILAGGYNEQFF. The CDR3 DNA is TGCGCCAGCAGCTTGATCCTAGCGGGGGGTTACAATGAGCAGTTCTTC. Full variable domain (rest looked up from reference TRBV5-1 and TRBJ2-1): KAGVTQTPRYLIKTRGQQVTLSCSPISGHRSVSWYQQTPGQGLQFLFEYFSETQRNKGNFPGRFSGRQFSNSRSEMNVSTLELGDSALYLCASSLILAGGYNEQFFGPGTRLTVL.

The chain employs TRBV11-2 and TRBJ2-7; D uncertain. Germline loops: CDR1 SGHAT, CDR2 FQNNGV. Deletions cut 3 bases from V and 2 bases from J, with 8 bases between. The CDR3 runs to 13 residues. CDR3 residues: CASSLRRAYEQYF. CDR3 in DNA: TGTGCCAGCAGCTTGCGCAGAGCCTACGAGCAGTACTTC.

This clonotype has more than one count but fewer than ten. This chain uses TRBV5-1 with TRBJ2-2, with D possibly TRBD2 on 5 matching bases. V lost 0 bases to trimming and J lost 6 bases, with 12 bases between them. In germline, CDR1 is SGHRS, CDR2 YFSETQ. The CDR3 is 15 residues long. CDR3 sequence reads: CASSLVGDLAGELFF. The CDR3 DNA reads TGCGCCAGCAGCTTGGTGGGAGACCTCGCCGGGGAGCTGTTTTTT. Full variable domain (outside the CDR3, taken from reference TRBV5-1 and TRBJ2-2): KAGVTQTPRYLIKTRGQQVTLSCSPISGHRSVSWYQQTPGQGLQFLFEYFSETQRNKGNFPGRFSGRQFSNSRSEMNVSTLELGDSALYLCASSLVGDLAGELFFGEGSRLTVL.